A few counts support the clone carrying this TCR beta chain. The antigen remains unidentified. These data come from a study of T cells after yellow fever vaccination. Study details: Fractions of low cell number were prepared using SMART-Seq v4 Ultra Low Input. Broader study findings: The secondary response showed a weaker magnitude and a faster peak, day 5 versus 15.

They built TCR cDNA with 5'RACE template switching, a step that put in a universal primer site and UMIs. Using its own MiXCR run on the 5' RACE reads, TCRdb lists one record per CDR3 protein. The data contain some 350,000 distinct CDR3 sequences, more than 5.5% of them singletons. From germline, CDR1 is SGHTA and CDR2 FQGNSA. The CDR3 covers 15 residues. Trimming cost V 10 bases and J 1 base; bases outside gene matches: 9. This specimen consisted of PBMCs, obtained 5 days after the yellow fever booster vaccination. The sequence came from a man younger than 40 who received the YFV17D yellow fever vaccine. This chain joins TRBV7-2 and TRBJ2-3, with 9 nucleotides matching TRBD2. CDR3 residues: CATPLLAGGTDTQYF. Here the CDR3 DNA reads TGTGCCACCCCCTTGTTAGCGGGGGGCACAGATACGCAGTATTTT. Full variable domain (remainder filled in from reference TRBV7-2 and TRBJ2-3): GAGVSQSPSNKVTEKGKDVELRCDPISGHTALYWYRQSLGQGLEFLIYFQGNSAPDKSGLPSDRFSAERTGGSVSTLTIQRTQQEDSAVYLCATPLLAGGTDTQYFGPGTRLTVL.